This T cell receptor (beta chain) was profiled in a study of T cell responses to AZD1222 COVID-19 vaccine. The V gene's germline CDR1 is SGHKS and CDR2 YYEKEE (reference sequence). V trimming: 0 bases; J trimming: 3 bases; junction bases outside the gene matches: 8. This CDR3 spans 16 amino acids. Clones were sequenced by immunoSEQ multiplex PCR, and TCRdb holds only the in-frame ones, with some missing. The data hold under 200,000 clones, with about nine tenths observed a single time. This receptor was obtained from an adult in good health. V and J are TRBV5-5 and TRBJ1-2, with 7 bases aligning to TRBD1. The material sequenced was peripheral blood, taken on day 0 of AZD1222 vaccination. This chain's CDR3 is CASSLGTGPAYYGYTF. The CDR3 nucleotides are TGTGCCAGCAGCTTGGGGACAGGCCCGGCGTACTATGGCTACACCTTC.